Reported below is one TCR beta chain. It lacks a known antigen. No much larger clonotype is one base removed from it; base qualities were not supplied. Library construction relied on the immunoSEQ multiplex PCR assay. For the multiplex PCR, a mixture combining 60 forward primers for TCR Vbeta segments and 13 reverse primers for TCR Jbeta segments was used. Amplification of the CDR3 region of rearranged TCR beta genes was performed with a multiplex PCR assay on genomic DNA. The Illumina HiSeq System was used to sequence the amplified TCR beta libraries as 87-base-pair reads. The authors' analysis ran thus. A later analysis tallied some 79 million unique TCR beta chains across the 700 or so repertoires, and around 9.9 million of those chains were shared by two or more donors. To remove PCR and sequencing errors, raw reads were error-corrected and collapsed into unique sequences using a nearest-neighbor algorithm that merged closely related sequences. CDR3 sequences were aligned to IMGT reference sequences to assign V, D and J gene segments. For a sequence to be retained, a match of at least six nucleotides to both a V gene segment and a J gene segment was required. A rearrangement counted as productive if the CDR3 had no stop codons and remained in frame with V and J, and every other rearrangement counted as non-productive. CDR3 was defined by IMGT convention, running from the second conserved V-encoded cysteine to the conserved J-encoded phenylalanine. The earlier analysis of some 580 of the donors excluded any sequence lacking an unambiguous match to a single V gene segment. In an earlier analysis of some 590 of the donors, a V segment was called functional when productive rearrangements were above 56.7%, and segregating when the standard deviation between donors exceeded 5%. A statistical classification framework was developed to diagnose cytomegalovirus status using the catalog of TCR beta chain sequences. In a later analysis, V and J genes were assigned by comparing TCR nucleotide sequences against IMGT/GENE-DB human TR gene sequences. Using the TCRdist pipeline, a later analysis assigned CDR3 sequences along with most-parsimonious VDJ recombination scenarios. In a later analysis, every TCR beta chain was defined by the combination of its CDR3 amino acid sequence and its V-gene family, and reads without a unique V-gene family were dropped. A later analysis removed 500 to 650 highly shared, low-generation-probability nucleotide sequences to deal with suspected cross-contamination and a sequencing artifact. For each public chain, a later analysis derived a clonal expansion index from normalized ranks of inferred template counts within each repertoire. Generation probabilities in a later analysis came from a VDJ recombination model fitted to out-of-frame rearrangements, and those results were checked against IGoR. In a later analysis, hypergeometric tests were used to score TCR-TCR, TCR-HLA and TCR-CMV co-occurrence, with a repertoire-size bias correction applied to TCR pairs. In a later analysis, false discovery rates were estimated by permuting HLA or CMV assignments 20 times. In a later analysis, co-occurring TCRs were grouped with DBSCAN, and TCRdist sequence similarity was added when clustering was performed within HLA-allele-positive subsets. Repertoires with fewer than 30,000 or more than 120,000 public chains were left out of co-occurrence clustering, as were four to six repertoires with anomalous nucleotide sharing. Drawn from immuneACCESS, this table holds only the in-frame rearrangements with V and J called that TCRdb kept. Clones are partly lost; checked studies trace under half to an unresolved V gene and leave the rest unexplained. The D gene and trimming were derived from the DNA, and the V and J assignments and clone size from that table. This sample holds about 180,000 clones; 75% to 85% were observed only once. Of the sample, more than 3.5% falls within the top ten clones.

These data belong to a study of cytomegalovirus exposure and HLA in healthy donors (dated by TCRdb to 2015 to 2018). Background for the entire study: An earlier analysis of approximately 640 of the donors reported 250 to 300 Gb of sequence data and more than 90 million unique TCR beta sequences from about 200 million T cells. An early release that covered roughly 600 HLA-typed donors contained approximately 300 gigabases of sequencing data and tens of millions of unique TCR sequences. The genetic ancestry cluster associated with self-reported Caucasian donors included 81% of the approximately 400 genotyped donors. The study aimed to test whether signatures of past pathogen exposure could be identified by cataloging public T cell receptors. The T cell repertoires of 670 or so subjects were profiled by immunosequencing and related to cytomegalovirus serostatus. In addition to the first cohort of 650 to 800 subjects, a separate validation cohort of over 90 different subjects was used. The study combined high-throughput TCR immunosequencing, statistical association of individual TCRs with disease status, and machine learning to predict cytomegalovirus infection status. To study patterns of TCR occurrence, a later analysis re-analyzed previously published TCR beta repertoires from 500 to 850 donors and added high-resolution HLA genotyping. The later analysis used no new phenotypic data to find candidate immune exposures, relying instead on TCR beta sequences and their occurrence across donors. In an earlier analysis of a few hundred of the donors, high-throughput TCR beta sequencing was used to judge whether each TCR beta V gene segment behaved as functional or pseudogenic. Alongside the repertoire data, information on donor age, sex, ethnicity and CMV serostatus was compiled. A later genetic analysis used genome-wide SNP genotypes for about 65% of the roughly 700 donors, treating that subset as a discovery cohort. Every repertoire in the discovery cohort had been generated on one and the same sequencing platform. HLA typing covered class I and class II loci at four-digit resolution. The number of donors typed differed by locus, with 629-630 for A, B, C, DRB1 and DQB1, roughly 550 for DQA1, over 600 for DPA1, and some 470 for DPB1. Because of strong linkage in the cohort, roughly 5 DR-DQ haplotypes were treated as single units for association and clustering. On average, roughly 200,000 unique TCR beta nucleotide sequences were sequenced per donor among some 420 genotyped donors of the cohort, with 15% to 20% of those sequences being non-productive.

The cohort consisted of 666 healthy bone marrow donors. All cohort members were sampled while nominally healthy, although unrecorded immune exposures were likely present. The donor was CMV seropositive and was included in the group of around 300 seropositive cohort members. Each donor provided a peripheral blood sample, and peripheral blood mononuclear cells were used for TCR beta sequencing. The Qiagen DNeasy Blood Extraction Kit was used to extract genomic DNA from the blood cell samples. Study-wide conclusions, independent of this receptor: Presence/absence analyses assumed roughly uniform sequencing depth across donors, an assumption that may not hold. Specific HLA alleles were associated with roughly 17,000 TCR beta sequences at a false discovery rate of 0.05 in a later analysis. The classifier was reported to diagnose cytomegalovirus status with high specificity and sensitivity in both the original cohort and the validation cohort. V-gene and J-gene trimming of TCR beta chains was associated with a missense DCLRE1C variant in a later genetic analysis, and the association was replicated in an independent cohort. The 87-base-pair reads could not distinguish some IMGT-functional V segments, including TRBV6-2 and TRBV6-3, so those segments were excluded. Most TCR sequences were observed very rarely across donors, whereas some public TCRs were present in many individuals. In vitro tests confirmed that three of the cytomegalovirus-associated TCR beta chains recognize cytomegalovirus antigens. Because counts were too low, roughly 18 rarely observed V segments, including chromosome 9 orphons, were left out of the earlier analysis of some 600 of the donors. A later analysis found that TCR association rates varied across HLA loci, with DRB1 alleles showing the most associated TCRs and HLA-C alleles the fewest. Broadly in line with IMGT annotations, most TCR beta V segments showed up in productive rearrangements about 90% or about 30% of the time in an earlier analysis of approximately 640 of the donors. A total of 164 TCR beta chains were listed by the study as associated with cytomegalovirus. CMV serostatus was the only immune exposure information available for the cohort. HLA typing was unavailable for some donors at each locus, so association tests used only the typed subset. When HLA alleles, especially DR and DQ, strongly co-occurred, attributing TCR associations to individual alleles was difficult. In a later analysis, most CMV-associated TCR beta chains were found to appear HLA-restricted, with HLA associations seemingly driven largely by CMV exposure. Linkage disequilibrium might explain the correlated functional status among segregating V segments, but an unknown experimental factor could not be excluded. The authors suggested that the approach could potentially be generalized to other disease states and immunological phenotypes. A further reported finding was that TCR beta sequences accurately predicted the HLA-A and HLA-B alleles for most subjects in the first cohort. In this cohort, only TCR beta chains were sequenced, and detectable features were limited by the absence of alpha or paired-chain data. In a later analysis, several top co-occurrence clusters were reported to appear linked to parvovirus B19, influenza, CMV and Epstein-Barr virus. In a later analysis, HLA-associated TCR beta chains showed more clonal expansion and lower generation probabilities than non-associated chains that were equally common. In a later genetic analysis, fewer N-insertions in productive TCRs were reported among donors in an Asian-associated ancestry cluster than the roughly 700-donor mean. The sequencing pipeline was judged likely to have produced a cluster of highly shared sequence variants as a technical artifact.

V was cut back by 4 bases and J by 3 bases, leaving a gap of 4 bases between them. From the cysteine through the phenylalanine, the CDR3 covers 11 amino acids. The read is trimmed to its CDR3 DNA, 33 bases read in frame from base 1. CDR1 and CDR2, looked up from the germline V gene, are SGHAT and FQNNGV. The source material was PBMCs. The source of this sequence is a woman between 55 and 75 years old in good health and CMV-seropositive. The chain links TRBV11-2 with TRBJ2-7; a confident D gene designation cannot be given. The CDR3 sequence is CASSSGYEQYF. The sequence in DNA is TGTGCCAGCAGCTCAGGCTACGAGCAGTACTTC.